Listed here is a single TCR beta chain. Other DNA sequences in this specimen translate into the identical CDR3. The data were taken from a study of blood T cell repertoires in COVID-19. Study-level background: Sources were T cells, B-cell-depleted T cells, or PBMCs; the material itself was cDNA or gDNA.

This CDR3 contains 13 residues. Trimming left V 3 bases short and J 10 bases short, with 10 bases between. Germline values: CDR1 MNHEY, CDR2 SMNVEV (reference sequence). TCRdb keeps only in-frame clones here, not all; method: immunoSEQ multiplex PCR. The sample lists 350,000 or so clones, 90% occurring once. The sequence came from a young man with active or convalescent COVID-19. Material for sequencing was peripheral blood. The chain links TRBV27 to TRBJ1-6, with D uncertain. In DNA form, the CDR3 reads TGTGCCAGCAGTTTCGGTGTGTCGTCACCCCTCCACTTT. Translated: CASSFGVSSPLHF.